A selection of T cell receptor beta chains follows, all from one sample in a study of long-term antiretroviral therapy in people with HIV. Profiled with immunoSEQ multiplex PCR; TCRdb holds only in-frame clones, not every one. Of roughly 15,000 clones listed, roughly 94% are singletons. The sample was unsorted PBMCs, taken approximately 6.4 years after starting antiretroviral therapy. These receptors were obtained from a woman aged 45-60 years with HIV. Both conserved end residues are part of each CDR3. The order of the fields is V gene, CDR3 length, D gene, J gene, CDR3 protein, CDR3 DNA. A D gene is named only where the DNA matches it firmly.

v_call: TRBV5-1; cdr3_length: 14; d_call: -; j_call: TRBJ1-4; cdr3_aa: CASSLATTNEKLFF; cdr3_nt: TGCGCCAGCAGCTTGGCCACAACTAATGAAAAACTGTTTTTT
v_call: TRBV28; cdr3_length: 16; d_call: -; j_call: TRBJ1-2; cdr3_aa: CASRAWGREEDYGYTF; cdr3_nt: TGTGCCAGCAGGGCCTGGGGCAGGGAGGAAGACTATGGCTACACCTTC
v_call: TRBV10-3; cdr3_length: 12; d_call: -; j_call: TRBJ2-7; cdr3_aa: CAIRTDHYEQYF; cdr3_nt: TGTGCCATCAGGACGGACCACTACGAGCAGTACTTC
v_call: TRBV20-1; cdr3_length: 11; d_call: -; j_call: TRBJ2-4; cdr3_aa: CSARDTYIQYF; cdr3_nt: TGCAGTGCTAGAGATACATACATTCAGTACTTC
v_call: TRBV14; cdr3_length: 12; d_call: -; j_call: TRBJ2-4; cdr3_aa: CASSQEAGRQYF; cdr3_nt: TGTGCCAGCAGCCAAGAGGCGGGCCGTCAGTACTTC
v_call: TRBV7-9; cdr3_length: 15; d_call: TRBD1; j_call: TRBJ1-1; cdr3_aa: CASSFATGGRTEAFF; cdr3_nt: TGTGCCAGCAGCTTCGCTACAGGGGGGAGAACTGAAGCTTTCTTT
v_call: TRBV2; cdr3_length: 15; d_call: -; j_call: TRBJ2-7; cdr3_aa: CASSESLAKSYEQYF; cdr3_nt: TGTGCCAGCAGTGAATCCCTAGCAAAAAGCTACGAGCAGTACTTC
v_call: TRBV28; cdr3_length: 16; d_call: TRBD1; j_call: TRBJ1-2; cdr3_aa: CASSLYRDRVWNGYTF; cdr3_nt: TGTGCCAGCAGCCTATATAGGGACAGGGTGTGGAATGGCTACACCTTC
v_call: TRBV4-1; cdr3_length: 16; d_call: TRBD1; j_call: TRBJ2-7; cdr3_aa: CASSPRQGTLVYEQYF; cdr3_nt: TGCGCCAGCAGCCCTAGACAGGGTACTCTCGTTTACGAGCAGTACTTC
v_call: TRBV5-4; cdr3_length: 14; d_call: -; j_call: TRBJ1-3; cdr3_aa: CASSPDWNGNTIYF; cdr3_nt: TGTGCCAGCAGCCCGGACTGGAATGGAAACACCATATATTTT
v_call: TRBV6-5; cdr3_length: 15; d_call: TRBD2; j_call: TRBJ2-7; cdr3_aa: CASSYSSGSSYEQYF; cdr3_nt: TGTGCCAGCAGTTACTCTAGCGGGAGCTCCTACGAGCAGTACTTC
v_call: TRBV28; cdr3_length: 13; d_call: TRBD1; j_call: TRBJ2-5; cdr3_aa: CASSLGTEETQYF; cdr3_nt: TGTGCCAGCAGTTTGGGGACAGAAGAGACCCAGTACTTC
v_call: TRBV6-6; cdr3_length: 15; d_call: -; j_call: TRBJ2-7; cdr3_aa: CASIPEGGTGREQYF; cdr3_nt: TGTGCCAGCATCCCCGAGGGCGGGACCGGGCGGGAGCAGTACTTC
v_call: TRBV28; cdr3_length: 15; d_call: -; j_call: TRBJ1-2; cdr3_aa: CASSSLGQINYGYTF; cdr3_nt: TGTGCCAGCAGTTCTCTAGGACAGATAAACTATGGCTACACCTTC
v_call: TRBV6-5; cdr3_length: 14; d_call: -; j_call: TRBJ1-2; cdr3_aa: CASSEEDSIYGYTF; cdr3_nt: TGTGCCAGCAGTGAGGAGGACAGCATCTATGGCTACACCTTC
v_call: TRBV28; cdr3_length: 13; d_call: -; j_call: TRBJ1-1; cdr3_aa: CASKLPGAPEAFF; cdr3_nt: TGTGCCAGCAAACTACCAGGGGCCCCTGAAGCTTTCTTT
v_call: TRBV5-1; cdr3_length: 15; d_call: -; j_call: TRBJ1-1; cdr3_aa: CASSLVGDMNTEAFF; cdr3_nt: TGCGCCAGCAGCTTGGTAGGGGACATGAACACTGAAGCTTTCTTT